This T cell receptor (beta chain) was captured in a study of blood T cells in healthy people across ages. Study-level findings and limits: Investigators viewed diversity estimates from one million T cells as underestimates, the study reported. The percentage of naive T cells correlated strongly with TCR beta diversity.

Notes on this clonotype: Its antigen remains unknown.

The use of a sample-barcoded 5' primer and a J-beta primer mix characterized a second PCR of about 7 to 12 cycles. TCRdb itself ran the 5' RACE reads through MiXCR, one entry per CDR3 protein. In the table there are over a million distinct CDR3 sequences, 35% to 50% of which are singletons. CDR1 and CDR2 (germline): SGDLS, YYNGEE. Trimming left V 3 bases short and J 4 bases short, with 17 bases between. CDR3 length: 16 residues. The rearrangement joins TRBV9 to TRBJ1-5; D is unresolved. This receptor was identified in a woman between 55 and 75 years old in good health. Specimen: blood. The chain's CDR3 is CASSEGVGNSNQPQHF. As DNA, the CDR3 is TGTGCCAGCAGCGAGGGAGTCGGGAATAGTAATCAGCCCCAGCATTTT. Full variable domain (rest looked up from reference TRBV9 and TRBJ1-5): DSGVTQTPKHLITATGQRVTLRCSPRSGDLSVYWYQQSLDQGLQFLIQYYNGEERAKGNILERFSAQQFPDLHSELNLSSLELGDSALYFCASSEGVGNSNQPQHFGDGTRLSIL.